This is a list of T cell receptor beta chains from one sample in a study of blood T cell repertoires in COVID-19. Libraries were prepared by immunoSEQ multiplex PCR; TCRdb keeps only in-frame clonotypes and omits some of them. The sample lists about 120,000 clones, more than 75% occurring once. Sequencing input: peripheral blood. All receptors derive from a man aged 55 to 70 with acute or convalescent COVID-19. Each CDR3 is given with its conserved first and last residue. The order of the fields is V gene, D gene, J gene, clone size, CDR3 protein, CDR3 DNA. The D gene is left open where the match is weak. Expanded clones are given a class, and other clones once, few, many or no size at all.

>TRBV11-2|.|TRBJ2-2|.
CASSKNRGGTGELFF
TGTGCCAGCAGCAAGAACAGGGGGGGTACCGGGGAGCTGTTTTTT
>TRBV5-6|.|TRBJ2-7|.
CASSSVEYEQYF
TGTGCCAGCAGCTCCGTAGAGTACGAGCAGTACTTC
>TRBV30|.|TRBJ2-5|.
CAWVVVGGETQYF
TGTGCCTGGGTAGTGGTGGGGGGAGAGACCCAGTACTTC
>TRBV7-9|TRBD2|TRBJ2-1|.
CASSQGLAGLNEQFF
TGTGCCAGCAGCCAGGGACTAGCGGGCCTCAATGAGCAGTTCTTC
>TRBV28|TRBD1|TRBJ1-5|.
CASRGQGAGQPQHF
TGTGCCAGCAGAGGACAGGGGGCCGGTCAGCCCCAGCATTTT
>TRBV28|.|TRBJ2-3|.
CAIRRTASTDTQYF
TGTGCCATTCGACGGACAGCTAGCACAGATACGCAGTATTTT
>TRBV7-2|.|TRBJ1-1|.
CASSGQTNTEAFF
TGTGCCAGCAGCGGACAGACAAACACTGAAGCTTTCTTT
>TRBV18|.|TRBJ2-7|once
CASSPSGTIYEQYF
TGTGCCAGCTCACCATCAGGGACAATCTACGAGCAGTACTTC
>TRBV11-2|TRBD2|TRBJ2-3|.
CASSLPEAGGHTDTQYF
TGTGCCAGCAGCTTACCGGAAGCGGGAGGGCACACAGATACGCAGTATTTT
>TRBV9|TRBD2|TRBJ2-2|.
CASSSPLAGGRPHTGELFF
TGTGCCAGCAGCTCGCCTCTAGCGGGAGGGCGCCCTCACACCGGGGAGCTGTTTTTT
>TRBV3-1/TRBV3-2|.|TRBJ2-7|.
CASNGKPGSEPYEQYF
TGTGCCAGCAACGGGAAACCGGGAAGTGAACCCTACGAGCAGTACTTC
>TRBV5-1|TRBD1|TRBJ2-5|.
CASSSRQGEMKETQYF
TGCGCCAGCAGCTCCCGACAGGGCGAGATGAAAGAGACCCAGTACTTC
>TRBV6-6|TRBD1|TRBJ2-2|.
CASSYGQANTGELFF
TGTGCCAGCAGCTATGGACAGGCGAACACCGGGGAGCTGTTTTTT
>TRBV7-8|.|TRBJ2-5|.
CASSLAQFGWANAETQYF
TGTGCCAGCAGCTTAGCGCAGTTCGGCTGGGCGAACGCAGAGACCCAGTACTTC
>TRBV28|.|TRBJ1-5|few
CASELTGHGNQPQHF
TGTGCCAGCGAACTCACCGGTCATGGCAATCAGCCCCAGCATTTT
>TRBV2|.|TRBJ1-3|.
CASREDRTSGNTIYF
TGTGCCAGCAGAGAGGACAGAACCTCTGGAAACACCATATATTTT
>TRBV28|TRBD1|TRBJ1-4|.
CASSPRQGAREWTNEKLFF
TGTGCCAGCAGTCCCAGACAGGGGGCGAGGGAATGGACTAATGAAAAACTGTTTTTT
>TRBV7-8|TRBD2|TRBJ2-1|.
CAIPGGNNEQFF
TGTGCCATTCCGGGGGGGAACAATGAGCAGTTCTTC
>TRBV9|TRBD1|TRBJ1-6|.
CASSVASGGPPLHF
TGTGCCAGCAGCGTAGCATCAGGGGGCCCACCCCTCCACTTT
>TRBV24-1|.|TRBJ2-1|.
CATSDRLAPGIEQFF
TGTGCCACCAGTGATCGGCTAGCCCCTGGAATTGAGCAGTTCTTC
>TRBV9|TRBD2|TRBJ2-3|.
CASSEGLTSTDTQYF
TGTGCCAGCAGCGAGGGACTAACAAGCACAGATACGCAGTATTTT
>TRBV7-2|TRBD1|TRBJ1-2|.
CASSLPGGPGGYTF
TGTGCCAGCAGCTTACCAGGGGGGCCCGGGGGCTACACCTTC
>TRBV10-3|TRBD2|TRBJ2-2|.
CAISERTRPGELFF
TGTGCCATCAGTGAGCGGACTAGGCCCGGGGAGCTGTTTTTT
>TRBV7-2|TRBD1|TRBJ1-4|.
CASSSRTGEEEKLFF
TGTGCCAGCAGCTCCCGGACAGGGGAGGAGGAAAAACTGTTTTTT
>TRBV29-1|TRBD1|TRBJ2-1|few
CSTGALEQFF
TGCAGCACAGGGGCGTTGGAGCAGTTCTTC
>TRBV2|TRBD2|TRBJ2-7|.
CASRQGLAAYEQYF
TGTGCCAGTCGCCAGGGACTAGCTGCCTACGAGCAGTACTTC
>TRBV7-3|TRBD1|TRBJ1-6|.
CASSLSTGGGSPLHF
TGTGCCAGCAGCCTTTCGACAGGGGGCGGTTCACCCCTCCACTTT
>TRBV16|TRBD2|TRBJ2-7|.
CASSQWSREAPHEQYF
TGTGCCAGCAGCCAATGGTCGCGGGAGGCCCCCCACGAGCAGTACTTC
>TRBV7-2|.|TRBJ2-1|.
CASSFQGTYNEQFF
TGTGCCAGCAGCTTCCAGGGTACCTACAATGAGCAGTTCTTC
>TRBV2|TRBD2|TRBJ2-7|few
CASSSSGMGDEQYF
TGTGCCAGCAGTTCTAGCGGGATGGGTGACGAGCAGTACTTC
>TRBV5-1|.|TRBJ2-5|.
CASSAGRQGLGETQYF
TGCGCCAGCAGCGCTGGGCGCCAGGGACTGGGAGAGACCCAGTACTTC
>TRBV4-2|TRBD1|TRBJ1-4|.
CASSRQGDRDEKLFF
TGTGCCAGCAGCCGCCAGGGGGACAGAGATGAAAAACTGTTTTTT
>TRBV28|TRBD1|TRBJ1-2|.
CASTTGGRDYGYTF
TGTGCCAGCACTACAGGGGGCCGGGACTATGGCTACACCTTC
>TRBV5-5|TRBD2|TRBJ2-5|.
CASSSSGTSGSRTQYF
TGTGCCAGCAGCTCTTCCGGGACTAGCGGGTCCAGGACCCAGTACTTC
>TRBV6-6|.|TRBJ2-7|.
CASREGRGMAYEQYF
TGTGCCAGCAGGGAGGGCCGGGGGATGGCCTACGAGCAGTACTTC
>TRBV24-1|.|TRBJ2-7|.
CATSSMAGVEQYF
TGTGCCACCAGCAGCATGGCAGGGGTCGAGCAGTACTTC
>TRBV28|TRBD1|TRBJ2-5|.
CASSFGQGVVAPQETQYF
TGTGCCAGCAGTTTTGGGCAGGGGGTTGTAGCCCCCCAAGAGACCCAGTACTTC
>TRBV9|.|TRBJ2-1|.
CASSVSSNVNEQFF
TGTGCCAGCAGCGTATCGAGCAACGTCAATGAGCAGTTCTTC
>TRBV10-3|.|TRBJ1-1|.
CAISESDGGFAEAFF
TGTGCCATCAGTGAGTCCGACGGGGGGTTCGCTGAAGCTTTCTTT
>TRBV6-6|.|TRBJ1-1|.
CASSYPGKGTEAFF
TGTGCCAGCAGTTACCCAGGGAAAGGCACTGAAGCTTTCTTT
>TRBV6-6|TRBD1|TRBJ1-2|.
CASSYSATGGGGYTF
TGTGCCAGCAGTTACTCTGCGACAGGGGGAGGTGGCTACACCTTC
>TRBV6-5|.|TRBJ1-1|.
CASSTVTGNTEAFF
TGTGCCAGCAGTACCGTGACAGGGAACACTGAAGCTTTCTTT